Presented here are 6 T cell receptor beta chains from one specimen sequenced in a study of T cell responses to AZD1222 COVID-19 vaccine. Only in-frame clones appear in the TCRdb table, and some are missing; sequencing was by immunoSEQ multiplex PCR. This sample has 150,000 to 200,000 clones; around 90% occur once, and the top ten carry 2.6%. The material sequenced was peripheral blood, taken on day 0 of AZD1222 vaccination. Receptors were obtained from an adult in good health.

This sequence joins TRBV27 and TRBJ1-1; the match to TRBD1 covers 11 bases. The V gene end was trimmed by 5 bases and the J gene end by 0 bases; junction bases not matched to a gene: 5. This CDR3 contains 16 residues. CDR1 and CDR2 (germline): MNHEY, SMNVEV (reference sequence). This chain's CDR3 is CASSPDRGLLNTEAFF. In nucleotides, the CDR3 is TGTGCCAGCAGTCCGGACAGGGGGCTTCTGAACACTGAAGCTTTCTTT.

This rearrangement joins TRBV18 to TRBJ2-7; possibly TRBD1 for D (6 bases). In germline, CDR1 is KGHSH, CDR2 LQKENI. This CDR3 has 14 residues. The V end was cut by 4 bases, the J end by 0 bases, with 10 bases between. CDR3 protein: CASSLDRNSYEQYF. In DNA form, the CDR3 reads TGTGCCAGCTCACTAGACAGGAACTCCTACGAGCAGTACTTC.

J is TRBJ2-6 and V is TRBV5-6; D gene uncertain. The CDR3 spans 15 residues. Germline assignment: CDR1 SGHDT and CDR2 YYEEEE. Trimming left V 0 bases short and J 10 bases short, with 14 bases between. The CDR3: CASSLGLQFQNVLTF. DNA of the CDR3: TGTGCCAGCAGCTTGGGCCTACAGTTCCAAAACGTCCTGACTTTC. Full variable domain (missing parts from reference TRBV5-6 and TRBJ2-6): DAGVTQSPTHLIKTRGQQVTLRCSPKSGHDTVSWYQQALGQGPQFIFQYYEEEERQRGNFPDRFSGHQFPNYSSELNVNALLLGDSALYLCASSLGLQFQNVLTFGAGSRLTVL.

The DNA for the CDR3 is TGTGCCAGCAGCCAAGAAGGGACAGGGGGCTACGAGCAGTACTTC. It yields the protein CASSQEGTGGYEQYF. This chain joins TRBV4-2 and TRBJ2-7; TRBD1 matches at 11 bases. J lost 3 bases, V lost 0 bases, and 1 base had no gene match. The CDR3 is 15 amino acids. Germline-derived CDR1 and CDR2 are LGHNA and YNFKEQ.

The CDR3 nucleotides read TGTGCCAGCAGCCACCTCCGGGACAGGGGGCGGAATGAGCAGTTCTTC. This translates into CASSHLRDRGRNEQFF. This chain joins TRBV7-9 and TRBJ2-1, with TRBD1 matching over 12 bases. The germline gives CDR1 SEHNR, CDR2 FQNEAQ (reference sequence). The V gene end was trimmed by 5 bases and the J gene end by 7 bases; junction bases not matched to a gene: 9. The CDR3 totals 16 residues.

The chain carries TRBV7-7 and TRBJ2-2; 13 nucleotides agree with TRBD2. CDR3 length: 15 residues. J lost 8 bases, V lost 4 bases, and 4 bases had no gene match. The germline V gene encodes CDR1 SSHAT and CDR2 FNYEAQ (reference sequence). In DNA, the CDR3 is TGTGCCAGCAGCTCCCCGGGACTAGCGGGAGGGGAGCTGTTTTTT. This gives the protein CASSSPGLAGGELFF.